These 15 T cell receptor beta chains were all obtained from the same sample, sequenced in a study of blood T cell repertoires in COVID-19. Libraries were prepared by immunoSEQ multiplex PCR; TCRdb keeps only in-frame clonotypes and omits some of them. This sample carries approximately 25,000 clones, 70% to 90% of them seen once, and the ten largest clones take more than 10%. The source material was peripheral blood. The receptors were gathered from a woman aged 80 or over with active or convalescent COVID-19.

The chain joins TRBV19 to TRBJ1-5, with TRBD1 matching 9 bases. J lost 6 bases, V lost 3 bases, and 9 bases had no gene match. Germline V gene lookup returns CDR1 LNHDA and CDR2 SQIVND (reference sequence). CDR3 length equals 16 residues. This CDR3 is CASSIGQGTGSQPQHF. The CDR3 DNA reads TGTGCCAGTAGTATCGGACAGGGGACGGGGAGTCAGCCCCAGCATTTT.

The V and J genes are TRBV18 and TRBJ2-1, with 10 bases matching TRBD2. Germline-derived CDR1 and CDR2 are KGHSH and LQKENI. This CDR3 is 19 amino acids long. V lost 6 bases, J lost 0 bases, and 14 bases stayed unmatched. In nucleotides, the CDR3 is TGTGCCAGCTCGCGACAGAGGACTAGCGGAACTCCCTCCTACAATGAGCAGTTCTTC. Translating gives CASSRQRTSGTPSYNEQFF.

The rearrangement links TRBV28 to TRBJ2-3, with D perhaps TRBD1 (6 bases). V was cut by 6 bases and J by 6 bases, with 19 bases left in between. Germline V gene sequence: CDR1 MDHEN, CDR2 SYDVKM. This CDR3 has 15 amino acids. DNA of the CDR3: TGTGCCAGCAGCTCCCCGGGGACACGGTCCGATACGCAGTATTTT. This sequence encodes CASSSPGTRSDTQYF. Based on the CDR3 plus reference TRBV28 and TRBJ2-3, the full variable domain is DVKVTQSSRYLVKRTGEKVFLECVQDMDHENMFWYRQDPGLGLRLIYFSYDVKMKEKGDIPEGYSVSREKKERFSLILESASTNQTSMYLCASSSPGTRSDTQYFGPGTRLTVL.

This sequence joins TRBV29-1 and TRBJ2-3; TRBD2 might be the D (6 bases). V dropped 7 bases and J dropped 2 bases, with 13 bases sitting between them. Per the germline V gene, CDR1 is SQVTM and CDR2 is ANQGSEA. This CDR3 region has 13 residues. CDR3 nucleotides: TGCAGCGCCGCGGGGTCCCCCACAGATACGCAGTATTTT. Protein product: CSAAGSPTDTQYF.

This clone was found a few times. The V gene is TRBV27, the J gene TRBJ1-5; TRBD1 matches at 9 bases. Germline V CDR1 and CDR2: MNHEY, SMNVEV (reference sequence). The CDR3 consists of 16 residues. With 3 bases clipped from V and 6 bases from J, the junction kept 9 bases outside the gene matches. For the CDR3, the DNA is TGTGCCAGCAGTTTCAGAGGACAGGGGACGTTTCAGCCCCAGCATTTT. Translated, it gives CASSFRGQGTFQPQHF.

The chain couples TRBV5-1 to TRBJ1-6, with 7 bases that match TRBD1. CDR1 SGHRS and CDR2 YFSETQ come from the germline V gene. There are 15 residues in the CDR3. Trimming removed 2 bases from V and 9 bases from J; junction bases left unmatched: 8. The CDR3 reads CASSLNRGQGSPLHF. CDR3 coding DNA: TGCGCCAGCAGCTTAAACAGGGGCCAGGGTTCACCCCTCCACTTT.

V usage is TRBV5-8 and J usage is TRBJ2-7; 11 bases map to TRBD1. Germline V gene lookup returns CDR1 SGHTS and CDR2 YDEGEE. The CDR3 totals 14 residues. The J segment lost 1 base and the V segment lost 4 bases, leaving 1 base of the junction unmatched. The chain's CDR3 is CASSRDRGSYEQYF. The DNA of the CDR3 is TGTGCCAGCAGCCGGGACAGGGGGTCCTACGAGCAGTACTTC.

This chain joins TRBV25-1 and TRBJ1-2; 7 nucleotides match TRBD1. The CDR3 runs 14 residues. The germline CDR1 and CDR2 sequences are MGHDK and SYGVNS. V gave up 3 bases and J gave up 9 bases; unmatched junction bases: 10. The CDR3 loop is CASSDPTGIKSYTF. CDR3 bases: TGTGCCAGCAGTGATCCGACAGGGATTAAGAGCTACACCTTC.

The chain couples TRBV2 to TRBJ2-3; no firm D call. This CDR3 comprises 14 residues. Germline V gene data show CDR1 as SNHLY and CDR2 as FYNNEI. Deletions cut 2 bases from V and 0 bases from J, with 6 bases between. The CDR3 reads CASSEIHSTDTQYF. In nucleotides, the CDR3 is TGTGCCAGCAGTGAAATACATAGCACAGATACGCAGTATTTT.

This clone was seen more than once but under ten times. V is TRBV10-3 and J is TRBJ2-1, with 8 bases aligning to TRBD2. Per the germline V gene, CDR1 is ENHRY and CDR2 is SYGVKD. V lost 2 bases to trimming and J lost 9 bases; unmatched junction nucleotides: 6. The CDR3 contains 14 residues. The CDR3 nucleotides read TGTGCCATCAGTGAGGGACTAGCTATCAGTGAGCAGTTCTTC. It codes for CAISEGLAISEQFF.

The CDR3 nucleotides are TGTGCCAGCAGTGAAGGAAGACTCCCCGAAATAAGGGAGACCCAGTACTTC. Residues: CASSEGRLPEIRETQYF. V gene TRBV6-1 combines with J gene TRBJ2-5; D gene uncertain. Trimming stripped 1 base from V and 5 bases from J, with 20 bases between. Germline V gene data show CDR1 as MNHNS and CDR2 as SASEGT. The CDR3 covers 17 residues.

The chain uses TRBV28 and TRBJ1-5; no firm D call. Between the trimmed V and J ends, which lost 6 bases and 6 bases, there was a span of 15 bases. The CDR3 loop spans 14 amino acids. Germline-derived CDR1 and CDR2 are MDHEN and SYDVKM. The CDR3 coding sequence is TGTGCCAGCAGAGTAGGGAGGTACGGTCAGCCCCAGCATTTT. It yields the protein CASRVGRYGQPQHF.

The genes are TRBV6-2 or TRBV6-3 and TRBJ2-4; a possible D gene is TRBD1 (6 bases). V gave up 6 bases and J gave up 0 bases, with 12 bases separating them. Germline V gene lookup returns CDR1 MNHEY and CDR2 SVGEGT. This CDR3 spans 15 amino acids. The CDR3 region is CASSPTGVAKNIQYF. CDR3 DNA: TGTGCCAGCAGCCCGACAGGAGTAGCCAAAAACATTCAGTACTTC.

The sample holds a few counts of this clone. The chain is built from TRBV4-1 and TRBJ2-3; 16 bases are a match to TRBD2. The CDR3 runs to 21 residues. The V segment lost 0 bases and the J segment 2 bases; nucleotides outside the gene matches: 11. CDR1 is MGHRA, CDR2 YSYEKL, per germline. The CDR3 loop reads CASSQDQGLAGGRGNTDTQYF. The CDR3 region has the DNA TGCGCCAGCAGCCAAGATCAGGGACTAGCGGGAGGGCGGGGAAACACAGATACGCAGTATTTT.

The sample holds one count of this clone. The genes are TRBV29-1 and TRBJ2-2; 16 nucleotides line up with TRBD2. The CDR3 extends over 17 amino acids. V was pared by 6 bases and J by 3 bases, with 7 bases of the junction left unmatched. Germline CDR1 is SQVTM and CDR2 is ANQGSEA. Here the CDR3 DNA reads TGCAGCGTCCGAACGGGACTAGCGGGAGGGTACACCGGGGAGCTGTTTTTT. Amino acids: CSVRTGLAGGYTGELFF.